This TCR beta chain originates from a study of T-cell reconstitution after alpha-beta-depleted transplantation in children. Unique molecular identifiers were incorporated into the prepared TCRbeta library. Via MiXCR, TCRdb re-called the PCR reads, giving one row per CDR3 protein. Seen here are some 240,000 distinct CDR3 sequences, more than 10% observed once, and the top ten hold about 2.4%. The source was PBMCs from the stem cell graft donor, collected from the stem cell graft. This clonotype was obtained from a human donor who donated a stem cell graft to a child with acute lymphoblastic leukemia.

The CDR3 DNA is TGCGCCACCAAGATCTTGGGTACCTCCTACAATGAGCAGTTCTTC. It codes for CATKILGTSYNEQFF. This chain uses TRBV5-1 with TRBJ2-1; D not certain. Trimming cost V 9 bases and J 0 bases, with 16 bases left between them. The CDR3 is 15 residues long. CDR1 and CDR2 from the germline V gene are SGHRS and YFSETQ.